Sequencing of this TCR beta chain was carried out in a study of cytomegalovirus exposure and HLA in healthy donors. Overall study context: From about 179 million T cells, an earlier analysis saw roughly 120 million unique TCR beta sequences.

This CDR3 is built from 15 residues. Trimming took 9 bases from V and 6 from J; bases not matched to a gene: 15. Germline loops: CDR1 MDHEN, CDR2 SYDVKM. There were likely unrecorded immune exposures, though donors were nominally healthy when sampled. Primers for the PCR totalled 60 Vbeta and 13 Jbeta. Method: immunoSEQ multiplex PCR; TCRdb's copy keeps in-frame clones and lacks some. The sample lists roughly 160,000 clones, around three quarters occurring once. As to this clone: Its antigen remains unknown.

Findings and limits, study-wide: A later analysis by the authors found several of the most significant clusters apparently linked to common viral pathogens. V- and J-gene trimming of TCR beta was linked (in a later analysis) to a missense DCLRE1C variant.

The material sequenced was PBMCs. The V call is TRBV28, the J call TRBJ1-1, with TRBD1 matching 8 bases. The receptor comes from a man aged 25 to 45 in good health and CMV-seropositive. The CDR3 loop is CASSTGGIIFAEAFF. CDR3 nucleotides: TGTGCCAGTTCTACAGGGGGTATAATCTTCGCTGAAGCTTTCTTT.